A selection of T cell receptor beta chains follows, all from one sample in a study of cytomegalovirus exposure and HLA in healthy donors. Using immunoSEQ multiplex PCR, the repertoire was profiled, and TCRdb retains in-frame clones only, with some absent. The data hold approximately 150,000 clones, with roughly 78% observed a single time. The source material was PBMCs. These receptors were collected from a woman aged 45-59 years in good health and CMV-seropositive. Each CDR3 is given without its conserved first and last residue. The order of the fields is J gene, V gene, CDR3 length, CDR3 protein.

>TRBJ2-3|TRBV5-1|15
ASSSRLAGGTTDTQY
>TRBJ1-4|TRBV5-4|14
ASNFLTGTGSEKLF
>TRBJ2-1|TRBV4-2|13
ASSQEIGSYNEQF
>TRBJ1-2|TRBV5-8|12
ASSLREGSGGYT
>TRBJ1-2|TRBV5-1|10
ASSTLTGEDT
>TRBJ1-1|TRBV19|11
ASTEGWNTEAF
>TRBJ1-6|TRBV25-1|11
ASSASYNSPLH
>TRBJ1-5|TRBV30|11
AWSVSFNQPQH
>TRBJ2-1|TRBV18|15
ASSPTGTSGPYNEQF
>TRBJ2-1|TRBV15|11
ATSRGETREQF
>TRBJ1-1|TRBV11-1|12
ASSNRGMSTEAF
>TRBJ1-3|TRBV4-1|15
ASSPFPPVPAGNTIY
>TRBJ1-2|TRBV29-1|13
SGRTGFSGVYGYT
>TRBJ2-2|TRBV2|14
ASRDQTGRDTGELF
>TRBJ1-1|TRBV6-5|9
ASTFRDKAF
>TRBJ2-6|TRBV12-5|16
ASGSYGLGTSGANVLT
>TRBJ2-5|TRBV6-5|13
ASSYERGGRETQY
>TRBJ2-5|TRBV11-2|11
ASSSGQKETQY
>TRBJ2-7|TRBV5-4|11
ASSRTGNYEQY
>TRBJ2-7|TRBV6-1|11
ASNLAGSYEQY
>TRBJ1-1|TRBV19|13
ASSGLQGENTEAF
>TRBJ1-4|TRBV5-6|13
ASSSRERGLEKLF
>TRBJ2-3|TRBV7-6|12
ASSPGGPTDTQY
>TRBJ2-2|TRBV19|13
ASNPGQGITGELF
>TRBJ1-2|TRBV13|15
ASSSHPGQGTYYGYT
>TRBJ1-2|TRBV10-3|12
AISWTELNYGYT
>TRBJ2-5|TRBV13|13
ASSPRRQGAETQY
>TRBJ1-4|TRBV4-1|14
ASSPVGAGLGWKLF
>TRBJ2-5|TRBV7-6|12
ASSFISGGETQY
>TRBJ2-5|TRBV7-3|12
ASSPGAGAETQY
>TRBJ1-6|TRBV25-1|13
ASSELGGSESPLH
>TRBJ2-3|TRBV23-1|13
ASSQSAQSTDTQY
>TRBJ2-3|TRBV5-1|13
ASSPDRANTDTQY
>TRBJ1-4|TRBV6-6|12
ASSRGQGSEKLF
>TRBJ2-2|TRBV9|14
ASSAPTGGDTGELF
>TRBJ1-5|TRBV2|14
ASSEVQGYSNQPQH
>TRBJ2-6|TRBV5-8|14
ASSLQGFYGANVLT
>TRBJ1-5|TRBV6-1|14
ASSEAGTGSNQPQH
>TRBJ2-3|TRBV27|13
ASSHTVWGRDTQY
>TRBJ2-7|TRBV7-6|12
ASSLGTGSDEQY
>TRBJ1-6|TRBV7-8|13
ASSQMGQTNSPLH
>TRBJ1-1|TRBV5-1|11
ASSLVADTEAF
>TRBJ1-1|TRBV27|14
ASNPVTFFGASEAF
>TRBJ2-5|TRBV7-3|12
ASSLWGVGETQY